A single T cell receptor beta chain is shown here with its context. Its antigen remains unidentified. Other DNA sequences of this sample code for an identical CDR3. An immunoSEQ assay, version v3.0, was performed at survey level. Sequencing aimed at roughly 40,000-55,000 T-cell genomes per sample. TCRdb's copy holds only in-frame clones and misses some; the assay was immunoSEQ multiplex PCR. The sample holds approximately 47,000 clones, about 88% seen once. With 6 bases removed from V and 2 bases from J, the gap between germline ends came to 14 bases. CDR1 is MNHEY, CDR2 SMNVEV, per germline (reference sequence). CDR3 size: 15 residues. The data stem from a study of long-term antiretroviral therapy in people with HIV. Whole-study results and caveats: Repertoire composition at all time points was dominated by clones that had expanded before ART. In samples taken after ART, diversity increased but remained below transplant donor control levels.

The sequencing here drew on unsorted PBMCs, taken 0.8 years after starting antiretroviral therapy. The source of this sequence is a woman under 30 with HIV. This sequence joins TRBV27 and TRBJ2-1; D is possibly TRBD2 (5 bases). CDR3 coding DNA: TGTGCCAGCAGACTAAGTGGGAGCCCCTACAATGAGCAGTTCTTC. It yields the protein CASRLSGSPYNEQFF.